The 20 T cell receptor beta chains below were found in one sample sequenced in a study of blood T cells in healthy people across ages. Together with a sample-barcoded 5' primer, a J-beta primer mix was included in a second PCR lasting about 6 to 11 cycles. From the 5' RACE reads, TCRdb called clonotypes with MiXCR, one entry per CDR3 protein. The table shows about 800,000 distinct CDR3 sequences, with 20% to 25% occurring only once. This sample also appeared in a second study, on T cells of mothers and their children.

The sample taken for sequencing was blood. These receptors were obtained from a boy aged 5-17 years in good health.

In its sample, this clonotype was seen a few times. The CDR3 protein is CASTTDTQYF. The CDR3 DNA is TGTGCCAGCACGACAGATACGCAGTATTTT. The V call is TRBV7-2, the J call TRBJ2-3; D gene uncertain. Trimming pared 7 bases from V and 3 bases from J, leaving 2 bases between. The CDR3 covers 10 residues. The germline gives CDR1 SGHTA, CDR2 FQGNSA.

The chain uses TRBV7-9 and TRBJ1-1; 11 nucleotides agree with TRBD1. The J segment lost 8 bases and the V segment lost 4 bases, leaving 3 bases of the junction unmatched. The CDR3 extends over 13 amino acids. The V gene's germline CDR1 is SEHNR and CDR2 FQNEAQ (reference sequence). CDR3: CASSYRTGGEAFF. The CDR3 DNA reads TGTGCCAGCAGCTACCGGACAGGGGGCGAAGCTTTCTTT.

CDR3 sequence (DNA): TGCAGCGCCCGCCTACAGGGGCGAACTGGGGCCAACGTCCTGACTTTC. Encoded protein: CSARLQGRTGANVLTF. The chain employs TRBV29-1 and TRBJ2-6; 7 positions match TRBD1. With 7 bases clipped from V and 2 bases from J, the junction kept 11 bases outside the gene matches. This CDR3 contains 16 residues. Germline V gene lookup returns CDR1 SQVTM and CDR2 ANQGSEA.

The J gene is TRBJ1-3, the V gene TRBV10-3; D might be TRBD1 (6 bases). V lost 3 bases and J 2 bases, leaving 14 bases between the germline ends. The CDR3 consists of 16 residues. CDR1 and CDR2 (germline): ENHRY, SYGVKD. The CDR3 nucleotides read TGTGCCATCAGTGACCTACAGGGAGTAACTGGAAACACCATATATTTT. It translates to CAISDLQGVTGNTIYF.

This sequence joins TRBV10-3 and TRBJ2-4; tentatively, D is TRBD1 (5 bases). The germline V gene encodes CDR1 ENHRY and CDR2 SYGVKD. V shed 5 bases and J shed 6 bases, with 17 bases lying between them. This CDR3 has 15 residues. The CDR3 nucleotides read TGTGCCATCAGTTCAGGGTGGGCCCCTATAAACATTCAGTACTTC. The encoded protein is CAISSGWAPINIQYF.

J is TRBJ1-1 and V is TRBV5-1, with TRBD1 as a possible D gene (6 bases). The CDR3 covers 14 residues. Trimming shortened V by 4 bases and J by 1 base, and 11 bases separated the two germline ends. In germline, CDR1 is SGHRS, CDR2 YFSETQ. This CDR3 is CASSRLQGNTEAFF. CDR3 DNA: TGCGCCAGCAGCCGCCTACAGGGGAACACTGAAGCTTTCTTT.

CDR3 nucleotide sequence: TGTGCCATCAGCCATAGCGGGGGTCCCAATGAGCAGTTCTTC. The encoded protein is CAISHSGGPNEQFF. This chain uses TRBV10-3 with TRBJ2-1, with 9 nucleotides matching TRBD2. Trimming took 6 bases from V and 6 from J; bases not matched to a gene: 6. Looked up from germline, CDR1 is ENHRY and CDR2 is SYGVKD. There are 14 residues in the CDR3.

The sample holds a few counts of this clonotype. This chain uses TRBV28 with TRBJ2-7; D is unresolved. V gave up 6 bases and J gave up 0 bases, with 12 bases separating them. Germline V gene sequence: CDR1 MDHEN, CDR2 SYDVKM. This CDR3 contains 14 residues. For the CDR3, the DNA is TGTGCCAGCAGAACACTCGTTAGCTCCTACGAGCAGTACTTC. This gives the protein CASRTLVSSYEQYF.

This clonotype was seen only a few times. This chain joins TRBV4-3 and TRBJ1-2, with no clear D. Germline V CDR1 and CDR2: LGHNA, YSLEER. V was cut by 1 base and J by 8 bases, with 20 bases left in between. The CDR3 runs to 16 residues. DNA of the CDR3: TGCGCCAGCAGCCAAGTTGTGCGGGTCGATTATAGAGGCTACACCTTC. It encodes CASSQVVRVDYRGYTF.

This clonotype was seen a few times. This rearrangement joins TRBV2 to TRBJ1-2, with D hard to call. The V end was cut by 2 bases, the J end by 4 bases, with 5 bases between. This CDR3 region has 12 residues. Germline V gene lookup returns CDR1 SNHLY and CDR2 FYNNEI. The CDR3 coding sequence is TGTGCCAGCAGTGAATATAGCTATGGCTACACCTTC. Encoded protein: CASSEYSYGYTF.

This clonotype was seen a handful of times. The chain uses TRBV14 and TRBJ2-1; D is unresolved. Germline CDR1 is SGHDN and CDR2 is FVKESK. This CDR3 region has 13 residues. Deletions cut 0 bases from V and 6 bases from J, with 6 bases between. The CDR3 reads CASSQDLFNEQFF. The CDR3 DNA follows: TGTGCCAGCAGCCAAGATTTGTTCAATGAGCAGTTCTTC.

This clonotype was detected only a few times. CDR3 in DNA: TGTGCCAGCAGCTTATCGAAGCTTGGACGTGGCAGCAACTATGGCTACACCTTC. It encodes CASSLSKLGRGSNYGYTF. V and J are TRBV7-9 and TRBJ1-2; D ambiguous. Germline V CDR1 and CDR2: SEHNR, FQNEAQ (reference sequence). The CDR3 has 18 residues. The V and J ends lost 2 bases and 2 bases respectively, with 21 bases between them.

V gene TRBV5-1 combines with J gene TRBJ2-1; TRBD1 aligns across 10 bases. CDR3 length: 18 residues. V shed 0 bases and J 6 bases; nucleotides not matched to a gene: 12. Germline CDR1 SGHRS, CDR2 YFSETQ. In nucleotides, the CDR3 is TGCGCCAGCAGCTTGGCGACAGGGGGCAAGAGCGGGGCCAATGAGCAGTTCTTC. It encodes CASSLATGGKSGANEQFF. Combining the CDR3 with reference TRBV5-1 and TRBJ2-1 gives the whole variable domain KAGVTQTPRYLIKTRGQQVTLSCSPISGHRSVSWYQQTPGQGLQFLFEYFSETQRNKGNFPGRFSGRQFSNSRSEMNVSTLELGDSALYLCASSLATGGKSGANEQFFGPGTRLTVL.

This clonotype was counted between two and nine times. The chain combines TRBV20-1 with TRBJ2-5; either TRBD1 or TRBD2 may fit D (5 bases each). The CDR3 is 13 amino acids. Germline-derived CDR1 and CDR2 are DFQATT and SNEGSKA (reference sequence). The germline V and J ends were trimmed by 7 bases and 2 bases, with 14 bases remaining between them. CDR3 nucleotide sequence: TGCAGTGTTTCCGGGACCCGACAAGAGACCCAGTACTTC. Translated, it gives CSVSGTRQETQYF.

The DNA of the CDR3 is TGTGCCAGCAGCTTAAGACTAACCACTACCTACGAGCAGTACTTC. Its protein is CASSLRLTTTYEQYF. The chain employs TRBV7-3 and TRBJ2-1; D is possibly TRBD2 (5 bases). The DNA matches TRBJ2-7 better at its end, which makes the J call doubtful. Looked up from germline, CDR1 is SGHTA and CDR2 is FQGTGA. The CDR3 contains 15 residues.

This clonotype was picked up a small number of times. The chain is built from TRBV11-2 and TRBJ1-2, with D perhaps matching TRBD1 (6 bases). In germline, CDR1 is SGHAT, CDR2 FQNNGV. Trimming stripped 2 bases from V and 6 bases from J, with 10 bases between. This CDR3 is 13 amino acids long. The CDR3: CASSLRGFDGYTF. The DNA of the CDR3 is TGTGCCAGCAGCTTAAGGGGGTTTGATGGCTACACCTTC.

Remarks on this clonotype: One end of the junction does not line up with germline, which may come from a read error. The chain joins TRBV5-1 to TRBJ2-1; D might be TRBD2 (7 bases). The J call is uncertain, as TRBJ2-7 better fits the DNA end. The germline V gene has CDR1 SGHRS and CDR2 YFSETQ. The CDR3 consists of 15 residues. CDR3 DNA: TGCACCAGCAGCTTGGGGCGGGGGCCCTCCTACGAGCAGTACTTC. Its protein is CTSSLGRGPSYEQYF.

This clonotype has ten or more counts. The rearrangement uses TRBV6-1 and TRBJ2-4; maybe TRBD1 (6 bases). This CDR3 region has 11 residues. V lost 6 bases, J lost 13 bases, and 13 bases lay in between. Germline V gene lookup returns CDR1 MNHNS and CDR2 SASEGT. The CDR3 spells CASSPDSLQYF. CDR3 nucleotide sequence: TGTGCCAGCAGCCCGGACAGCTTACAGTACTTC.

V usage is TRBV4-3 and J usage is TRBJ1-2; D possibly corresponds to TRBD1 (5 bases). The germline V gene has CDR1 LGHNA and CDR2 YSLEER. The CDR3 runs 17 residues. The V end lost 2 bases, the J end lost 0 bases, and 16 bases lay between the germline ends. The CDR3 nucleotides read TGCGCCAGCAGCCAAAGCAGGGACCGCGGGGCTAACTATGGCTACACCTTC. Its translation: CASSQSRDRGANYGYTF.

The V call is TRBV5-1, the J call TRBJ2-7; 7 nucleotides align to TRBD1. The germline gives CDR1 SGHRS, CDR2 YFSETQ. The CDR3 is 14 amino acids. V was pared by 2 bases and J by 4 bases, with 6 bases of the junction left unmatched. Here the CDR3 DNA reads TGCGCCAGCAGCTTTGACAGGGTACGGTACGAGCAGTACTTC. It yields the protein CASSFDRVRYEQYF.